What follows are 32 T cell receptor beta chains derived from one specimen sequenced in a study of CD4 T cells in relation to SARS-CoV-2 and coronaviruses. Assay: immunoSEQ multiplex PCR; the TCRdb copy retains only in-frame clones and omits some. The sample has 35,000 to 40,000 clones; approximately 85% are singletons. Sequenced: memory CD4+ T cells from PBMCs. The receptor set was obtained from an adult with COVID-19.

This clone occurred a few times. This sequence joins TRBV5-1 and TRBJ1-2, with D possibly TRBD1 on 6 matching bases. The germline V gene has CDR1 SGHRS and CDR2 YFSETQ. V gave up 6 bases and J gave up 1 base, with 13 bases separating them. There are 14 residues in the CDR3. CDR3 residues: CASTLQGNNYGYTF. The DNA of the CDR3 is TGCGCCAGCACCCTACAGGGTAATAACTATGGCTACACCTTC.

V usage is TRBV19 and J usage is TRBJ1-5, with a possible D match to TRBD1 (5 bases). Trimming removed 2 bases from V and 4 bases from J, with 18 bases in between. In germline, CDR1 is LNHDA, CDR2 SQIVND (reference sequence). This CDR3 comprises 17 residues. CDR3 sequence: CASSILVGDSKNQPQHF. The CDR3 coding sequence is TGTGCCAGTAGTATATTGGTAGGAGACAGTAAAAATCAGCCCCAGCATTTT.

This clone has more than one count but fewer than ten. The chain uses TRBV27 and TRBJ1-1, with 9 bases fitting TRBD1. The V and J ends lost 7 bases and 4 bases, in that order; junction bases with no gene match: 13. In germline, CDR1 is MNHEY, CDR2 SMNVEV (reference sequence). The CDR3 totals 16 residues. The CDR3 here is CASKEDRGFLGTEAFF. The CDR3 DNA reads as TGTGCCAGCAAGGAGGACAGGGGTTTCTTGGGCACTGAAGCTTTCTTT.

This chain connects TRBV2 to TRBJ2-2; D unclear. V lost 7 bases, J lost 6 bases, and 21 bases lay in between. Germline CDR1 and CDR2: SNHLY and FYNNEI. The CDR3 length is 16 residues. DNA for the CDR3: TGTGCCAGCACAAAGGGCAGCGAACGGTCCGCCGGGGAGCTGTTTTTT. Translation gives CASTKGSERSAGELFF. The full variable domain, with the rest looked up from reference TRBV2 and TRBJ2-2, is EPEVTQTPSHQVTQMGQEVILRCVPISNHLYFYWYRQILGQKVEFLVSFYNNEISEKSEIFDDQFSVERPDGSNFTLKIRSTKLEDSAMYFCASTKGSERSAGELFFGEGSRLTVL.

The chain is built from TRBV7-2 and TRBJ2-3, with D tentatively TRBD2 (5 bases). V shed 3 bases and J shed 1 base, with 14 bases lying between them. The CDR3 is 16 residues long. Looked up from germline, CDR1 is SGHTA and CDR2 is FQGNSA. This CDR3 reads CASSFQRDAGTDTQYF. For the CDR3, the DNA is TGTGCCAGCAGCTTTCAACGGGATGCAGGCACAGATACGCAGTATTTT. Filled out from reference TRBV7-2 and TRBJ2-3, the complete variable domain reads GAGVSQSPSNKVTEKGKDVELRCDPISGHTALYWYRQSLGQGLEFLIYFQGNSAPDKSGLPSDRFSAERTGGSVSTLTIQRTQQEDSAVYLCASSFQRDAGTDTQYFGPGTRLTVL.

J is TRBJ2-7 and V is TRBV27; 8 positions match TRBD2. The CDR3 is made up of 14 amino acids. With V trimmed by 4 bases and J by 1 base, 3 bases remained unmatched. The germline V gene encodes CDR1 MNHEY and CDR2 SMNVEV (reference sequence). CDR3 in amino acids: CASSSRGRSYEQYF. The CDR3 DNA is TGTGCCAGCAGTTCCCGCGGGAGGTCCTACGAGCAGTACTTC.

Comment on this clone: Compared with germline, one end of the junction differs, possibly owing to a read error. The genes are TRBV18 and TRBJ2-7; D gene uncertain. The CDR3 is made up of 13 amino acids. In germline, CDR1 is KGHSH, CDR2 LQKENI. CDR3 in DNA: TGTGCCAGCTCACCAAGCGAGAACAGCCCGGAGCACTTC. This gives the protein CASSPSENSPEHF.

The V gene is TRBV28, the J gene TRBJ2-5, with D perhaps matching TRBD1 (6 bases). Germline CDR1 reads MDHEN; CDR2 reads SYDVKM. The length of the CDR3 is 13 residues. Trimming removed 7 bases from V and 3 bases from J, with 12 bases in between. CDR3 sequence reads: CASNYPGEETQYF. The CDR3 DNA sequence: TGTGCCAGCAACTATCCAGGGGAAGAGACCCAGTACTTC.

The chain joins TRBV19 to TRBJ2-3, with 9 positions matching TRBD2. The CDR3 has 15 residues. J gave up 4 bases and V 3 bases, and 5 bases lay outside the gene matches. In germline, CDR1 is LNHDA, CDR2 SQIVND (reference sequence). The CDR3 bases are TGTGCCAGTAGTATGCGGGAGGGCCTGTCAGATACGCAGTATTTT. The encoded protein is CASSMREGLSDTQYF.

The chain carries TRBV7-2 and TRBJ1-1; D gene uncertain. The CDR3 is 13 amino acids. Trimming took 3 bases from V and 0 from J, leaving 5 bases between them. The germline V gene encodes CDR1 SGHTA and CDR2 FQGNSA. CDR3 protein: CASSLEVNTEAFF. The DNA for the CDR3 is TGTGCCAGCAGCTTGGAGGTGAACACTGAAGCTTTCTTT.

The chain is built from TRBV28 and TRBJ2-3; tentatively, D is TRBD1 or TRBD2 (5 bases each). The CDR3 is made up of 15 amino acids. V was shortened by 7 bases and J by 2 bases, with 16 bases between the two germline ends. Germline assignment: CDR1 MDHEN and CDR2 SYDVKM. This CDR3 is CASTRDAGYTDTQYF. DNA of the CDR3: TGTGCCAGCACCCGGGACGCTGGATACACAGATACGCAGTATTTT.

The V gene is TRBV30, the J gene TRBJ1-1; perhaps TRBD1 as D (5 bases). Deletions cut 6 bases from V and 8 bases from J, with 10 bases between. CDR1 is GTSNPN and CDR2 is SVGIG in the germline V gene (reference sequence). The CDR3 contains 10 residues. The CDR3 DNA sequence: TGTGCCTGTCATAACAGGGAAGCTTTCTTT. It encodes CACHNREAFF.

V and J are TRBV11-3 and TRBJ2-1, with D unresolved. The CDR3 loop spans 12 amino acids. Germline V gives CDR1 SGHNT, CDR2 YENEEA. Between the trimmed V and J ends, which lost 2 bases and 5 bases, there was a span of 4 bases. The CDR3 DNA reads as TGTGCCAGCAGCTTACGGCACAATGAGCAGTTCTTC. The encoded protein is CASSLRHNEQFF.

This clone was observed once. This sequence joins TRBV14 and TRBJ2-1, with D tentatively TRBD1 (6 bases). Germline V gene lookup returns CDR1 SGHDN and CDR2 FVKESK. The germline V and J ends were trimmed by 1 base and 0 bases, with 7 bases remaining between them. This CDR3 region has 15 residues. The CDR3: CASSQVGASYNEQFF. The CDR3 DNA reads as TGTGCCAGCAGCCAAGTGGGGGCCTCCTACAATGAGCAGTTCTTC. Together with reference TRBV14 and TRBJ2-1, the CDR3 gives the full variable domain: EAGVTQFPSHSVIEKGQTVTLRCDPISGHDNLYWYRRVMGKEIKFLLHFVKESKQDESGMPNNRFLAERTGGTYSTLKVQPAELEDSGVYFCASSQVGASYNEQFFGPGTRLTVL.

CDR3 in amino acids: CASGTQLVFNEQFF. CDR3 DNA: TGTGCCAGTGGTACTCAATTGGTCTTCAATGAGCAGTTCTTC. The J gene is TRBJ2-1, the V gene TRBV19; no reliable D call. Germline CDR1 LNHDA, CDR2 SQIVND (reference sequence). V lost 8 bases, J lost 6 bases, and 17 bases lay in between. CDR3 length equals 14 residues.

CDR3 sequence (DNA): TGTGCCAGCAGCGATATCTACACCGGTGAGCAGTTCTTC. Amino acids: CASSDIYTGEQFF. V gene TRBV6-2 or TRBV6-3 combines with J gene TRBJ2-1; D gene ambiguous. There are 13 residues in the CDR3. Trimming removed 6 bases from V and 9 bases from J, with 15 bases in between. Germline CDR1 and CDR2: MNHEY and SVGEGT.

This chain links TRBV6-6 with TRBJ1-4; D gene ambiguous. Trimming shortened V by 5 bases and J by 8 bases, and 21 bases separated the two germline ends. The germline CDR1 and CDR2 sequences are MNHNY and SVGAGI (reference sequence). This CDR3 comprises 16 residues. The CDR3 nucleotides are TGTGCCAGCAGTCCCGGAGGTTTCGGGAGAGACGAAAAACTGTTTTTT. The encoded protein is CASSPGGFGRDEKLFF.

This clone has a single count. The CDR3 is CASSSGQDEAFF. In DNA form, the CDR3 reads TGCGCCAGCAGCTCAGGACAGGACGAAGCTTTCTTT. The J gene is TRBJ1-1, the V gene TRBV5-1; TRBD1 matches at 7 bases. Germline V CDR1 and CDR2: SGHRS, YFSETQ. This CDR3 spans 12 amino acids. The V and J ends lost 3 bases and 8 bases, in that order; junction bases with no gene match: 4.

This chain uses TRBV30 with TRBJ2-1, with a possible D match to TRBD2 (5 bases). V lost 0 bases and J 7 bases, leaving 16 bases between the germline ends. The CDR3 extends over 15 amino acids. Germline loops: CDR1 GTSNPN, CDR2 SVGIG (reference sequence). The CDR3: CAWSVFMRAANEQFF. CDR3 sequence (DNA): TGTGCCTGGAGTGTTTTTATGAGGGCGGCTAATGAGCAGTTCTTC.

This clone appeared a few times. V gene TRBV6-2 or TRBV6-3 combines with J gene TRBJ2-5; 11 nucleotides line up with TRBD2. Germline V gives CDR1 MNHEY, CDR2 SVGEGT. The CDR3 is 17 amino acids. Trimming cost V 6 bases and J 2 bases; bases outside gene matches: 11. The CDR3 sequence is CASSQYSGRVRQETQYF. The CDR3 DNA follows: TGTGCCAGCAGCCAATATAGCGGGAGGGTTCGGCAAGAGACCCAGTACTTC.

This sequence joins TRBV7-8 and TRBJ1-1; 8 nucleotides match TRBD1. Trimming removed 2 bases from V and 4 bases from J; junction bases left unmatched: 12. Germline CDR1 reads SGHVS; CDR2 reads FQNEAQ. The CDR3 loop spans 17 amino acids. The DNA for the CDR3 is TGTGCCAGCAGCTTACAAGGGACAGGACATTGGGTCACTGAAGCTTTCTTT. This codes for CASSLQGTGHWVTEAFF.

V gene TRBV13 combines with J gene TRBJ1-2; TRBD1 aligns across 7 bases. The CDR3 loop spans 15 amino acids. The germline gives CDR1 PRHDT, CDR2 FYEKMQ (reference sequence). The trim removed 5 bases at V and 4 bases at J, leaving 10 bases unmatched. The CDR3 sequence: CASSPPGQKSYGYTF. The CDR3 nucleotides read TGTGCCAGCAGCCCGCCGGGACAGAAGAGCTATGGCTACACCTTC.

CDR3 residues: CASSFSRPGVRNTEAFF. For the CDR3, the DNA is TGTGCCAGCAGCTTTTCCCGACCCGGGGTTAGGAACACTGAAGCTTTCTTT. This chain uses TRBV11-2 with TRBJ1-1, with D unclear. The CDR3 sequence is 17 residues long. Germline assignment: CDR1 SGHAT and CDR2 FQNNGV. The V end was cut by 3 bases, the J end by 1 base, with 18 bases between.

The chain carries TRBV15 and TRBJ2-7; D remains unclear. CDR1 and CDR2 from the germline V gene are LNHNV and YYDKDF (reference sequence). V shed 0 bases and J shed 4 bases, with 13 bases lying between them. The CDR3 contains 15 residues. Here the CDR3 DNA reads TGTGCCACCAGCAGAGATACACAGAGAGGTTACGAGCAGTACTTC. Protein product: CATSRDTQRGYEQYF.

The gene calls are TRBV2 and TRBJ2-1; 12 bases line up with TRBD2. Germline V CDR1 and CDR2: SNHLY, FYNNEI. V shed 5 bases, J shed 4 bases, and the junction held 6 bases outside the gene matches. The CDR3 totals 16 residues. The CDR3 bases are TGTGCCAGCAGTCCATATCTAGCGGGAGGGTACAATGAGCAGTTCTTC. Its translation: CASSPYLAGGYNEQFF.

This chain uses TRBV29-1 with TRBJ2-3; no clear D gene. CDR3 length equals 10 residues. The germline V gene encodes CDR1 SQVTM and CDR2 ANQGSEA. V lost 7 bases and J 6 bases, leaving 8 bases between the germline ends. The CDR3 region has the DNA TGCAGCGGGGCCTCCGATACGCAGTATTTT. Translation gives CSGASDTQYF.

This chain links TRBV28 with TRBJ2-3; maybe TRBD2 (5 bases). Trimming pared 8 bases from V and 3 bases from J, leaving 15 bases between. The CDR3 sequence is 14 residues long. CDR1 is MDHEN and CDR2 is SYDVKM in the germline V gene. The CDR3 spells CASSRERPTDTQYF. The CDR3 DNA sequence: TGTGCCAGCTCCCGGGAAAGACCAACAGATACGCAGTATTTT.

The CDR3 DNA is TGTGCCAGCAGCTGGGACAATGAGCAGTTCTTC. Encoded protein: CASSWDNEQFF. The chain combines TRBV2 with TRBJ2-1; D remains unclear. Trimming took 6 bases from V and 5 from J, leaving 5 bases between them. The CDR3 spans 11 residues. CDR1 and CDR2 (germline): SNHLY, FYNNEI.

V is TRBV29-1 and J is TRBJ2-3; no definite D call. The germline V gene encodes CDR1 SQVTM and CDR2 ANQGSEA. The CDR3 runs to 12 residues. V lost 4 bases to trimming and J lost 6 bases, with 11 bases between them. DNA for the CDR3: TGCAGCGTTGGACGCGGATCGGATACGCAGTATTTT. This sequence encodes CSVGRGSDTQYF.

This clone was seen more than once but under ten times. The V call is TRBV20-1, the J call TRBJ2-7; D unresolved. This CDR3 contains 12 residues. Between the trimmed V and J ends, which lost 3 bases and 6 bases, there was a span of 12 bases. Germline V gene sequence: CDR1 DFQATT, CDR2 SNEGSKA (reference sequence). In DNA form, the CDR3 reads TGCAGTGCTAGTAGCTTAGCCGGCGAGCAGTACTTC. Encoded protein: CSASSLAGEQYF.

This clone was seen a handful of times. J is TRBJ2-2 and V is TRBV30; no clear D gene. Germline CDR1 and CDR2: GTSNPN and SVGIG (reference sequence). This CDR3 spans 13 amino acids. V shed 0 bases and J shed 1 base, with 3 bases lying between them. CDR3: CAWSVRNTGELFF. The CDR3 region has the DNA TGTGCCTGGAGTGTACGGAACACCGGGGAGCTGTTTTTT.

The genes are TRBV2 and TRBJ2-1; maybe TRBD2 (6 bases). CDR1 SNHLY and CDR2 FYNNEI come from the germline V gene. V was cut by 11 bases and J by 9 bases, with 14 bases left in between. The CDR3 runs to 11 residues. As DNA, the CDR3 is TGTGCCCTTAACGCGGGATTTGAGCAGTTCTTC. Translating gives CALNAGFEQFF.